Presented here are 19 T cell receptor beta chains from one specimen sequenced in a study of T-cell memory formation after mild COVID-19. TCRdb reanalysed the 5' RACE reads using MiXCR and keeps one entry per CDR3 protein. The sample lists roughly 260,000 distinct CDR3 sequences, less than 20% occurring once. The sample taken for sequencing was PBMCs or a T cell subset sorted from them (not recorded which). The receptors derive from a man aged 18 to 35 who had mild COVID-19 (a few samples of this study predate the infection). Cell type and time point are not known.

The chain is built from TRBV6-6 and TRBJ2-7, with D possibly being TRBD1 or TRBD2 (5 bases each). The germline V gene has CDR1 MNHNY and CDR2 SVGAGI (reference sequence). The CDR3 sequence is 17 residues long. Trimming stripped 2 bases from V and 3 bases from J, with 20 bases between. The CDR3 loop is CASSYQAGSRGSYEQYV. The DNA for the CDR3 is TGTGCCAGCAGTTACCAGGCAGGGAGTAGGGGCAGCTACGAGCAGTACGTC.

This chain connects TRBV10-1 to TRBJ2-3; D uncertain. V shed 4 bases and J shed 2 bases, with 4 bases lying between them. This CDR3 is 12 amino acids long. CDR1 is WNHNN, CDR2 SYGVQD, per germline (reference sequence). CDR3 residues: CASSGNTDTQYF. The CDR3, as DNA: TGCGCCAGCAGTGGTAACACAGATACGCAGTATTTT.

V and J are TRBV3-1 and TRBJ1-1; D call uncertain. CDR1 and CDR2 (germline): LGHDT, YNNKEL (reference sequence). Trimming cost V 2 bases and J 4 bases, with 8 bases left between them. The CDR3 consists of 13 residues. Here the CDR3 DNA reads TGTGCCAGCAGCCAATCACTATGCACTGAAGCTTTCTTT. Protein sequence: CASSQSLCTEAFF.

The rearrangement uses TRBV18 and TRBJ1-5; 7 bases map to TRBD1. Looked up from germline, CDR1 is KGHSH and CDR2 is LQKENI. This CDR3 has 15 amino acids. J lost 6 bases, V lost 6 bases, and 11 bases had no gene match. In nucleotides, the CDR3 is TGTGCCAGCTCGCAGACCGGGACAGTCCTTCAGCCCCAGCATTTT. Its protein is CASSQTGTVLQPQHF.

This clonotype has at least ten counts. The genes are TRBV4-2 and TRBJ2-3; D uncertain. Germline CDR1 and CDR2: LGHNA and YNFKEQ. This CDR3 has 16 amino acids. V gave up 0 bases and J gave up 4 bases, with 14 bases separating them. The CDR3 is CASSQDGFRSADTQYF. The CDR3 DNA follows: TGTGCCAGCAGCCAAGATGGATTCCGGTCGGCAGATACGCAGTATTTT.

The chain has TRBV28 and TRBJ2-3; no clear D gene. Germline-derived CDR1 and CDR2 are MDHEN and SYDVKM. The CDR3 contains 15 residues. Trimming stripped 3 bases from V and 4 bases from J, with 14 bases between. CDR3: CASSLQTPQADTQYF. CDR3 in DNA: TGTGCCAGCAGTTTGCAGACACCTCAGGCAGATACGCAGTATTTT. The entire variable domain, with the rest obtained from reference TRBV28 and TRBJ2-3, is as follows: DVKVTQSSRYLVKRTGEKVFLECVQDMDHENMFWYRQDPGLGLRLIYFSYDVKMKEKGDIPEGYSVSREKKERFSLILESASTNQTSMYLCASSLQTPQADTQYFGPGTRLTVL.

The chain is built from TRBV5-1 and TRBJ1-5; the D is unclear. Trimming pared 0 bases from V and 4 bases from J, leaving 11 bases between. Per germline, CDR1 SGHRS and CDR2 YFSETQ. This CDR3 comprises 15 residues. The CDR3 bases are TGCGCCAGCAGCTTGGGGGAGATATCGAATCAGCCCCAGCATTTT. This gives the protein CASSLGEISNQPQHF.

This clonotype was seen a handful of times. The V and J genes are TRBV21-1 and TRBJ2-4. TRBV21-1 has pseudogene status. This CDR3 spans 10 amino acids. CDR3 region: CASSKDIQYF. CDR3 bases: TGTGCCAGCAGCAAAGACATTCAGTACTTC.

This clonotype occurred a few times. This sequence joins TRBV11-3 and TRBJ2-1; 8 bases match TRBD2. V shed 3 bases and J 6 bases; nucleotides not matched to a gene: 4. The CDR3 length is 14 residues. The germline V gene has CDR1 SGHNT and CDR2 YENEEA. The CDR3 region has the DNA TGTGCCAGCAGCTTCGGCGGGGGGCCCAATGAGCAGTTCTTC. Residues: CASSFGGGPNEQFF.

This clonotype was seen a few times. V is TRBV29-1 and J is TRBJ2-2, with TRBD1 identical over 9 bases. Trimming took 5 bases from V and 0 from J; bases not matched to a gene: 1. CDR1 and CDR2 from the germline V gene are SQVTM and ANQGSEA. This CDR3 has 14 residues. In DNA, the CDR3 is TGCAGCGTTCGGACAGGGGCGAACACCGGGGAGCTGTTTTTT. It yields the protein CSVRTGANTGELFF.

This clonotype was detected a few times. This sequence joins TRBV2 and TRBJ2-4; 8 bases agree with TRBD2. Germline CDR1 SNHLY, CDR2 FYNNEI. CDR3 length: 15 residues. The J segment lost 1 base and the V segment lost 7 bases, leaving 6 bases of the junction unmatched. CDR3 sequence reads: CASTPGGPAKNIQYF. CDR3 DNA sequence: TGTGCCAGCACGCCGGGGGGGCCGGCCAAAAACATTCAGTACTTC.

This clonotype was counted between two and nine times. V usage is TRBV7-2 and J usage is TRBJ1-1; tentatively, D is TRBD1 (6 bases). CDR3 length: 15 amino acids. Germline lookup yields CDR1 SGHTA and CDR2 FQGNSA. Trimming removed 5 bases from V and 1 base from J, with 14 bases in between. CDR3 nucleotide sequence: TGTGCCAGCAGCGAGGACCGGGACAAGAACACTGAAGCTTTCTTT. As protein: CASSEDRDKNTEAFF.

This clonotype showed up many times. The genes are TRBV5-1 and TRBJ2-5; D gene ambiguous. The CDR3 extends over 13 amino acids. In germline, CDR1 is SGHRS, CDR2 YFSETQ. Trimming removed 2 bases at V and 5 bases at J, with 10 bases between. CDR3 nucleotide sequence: TGCGCCAGCAGCTTACGGGCTGCCGAGACCCAGTACTTC. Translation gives CASSLRAAETQYF.

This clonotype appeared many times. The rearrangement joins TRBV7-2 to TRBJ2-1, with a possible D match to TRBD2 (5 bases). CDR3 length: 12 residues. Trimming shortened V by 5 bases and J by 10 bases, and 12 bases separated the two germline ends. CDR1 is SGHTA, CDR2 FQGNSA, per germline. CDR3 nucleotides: TGTGCCAGCAGCATCAGCGACTACGAGCAGTTCTTC. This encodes CASSISDYEQFF.

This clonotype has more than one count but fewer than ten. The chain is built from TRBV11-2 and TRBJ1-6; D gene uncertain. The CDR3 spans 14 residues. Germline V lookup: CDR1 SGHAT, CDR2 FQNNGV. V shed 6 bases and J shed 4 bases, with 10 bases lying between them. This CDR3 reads CASSTQAYNSPLHF. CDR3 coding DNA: TGTGCCAGCAGTACTCAGGCTTATAATTCACCCCTCCACTTT.

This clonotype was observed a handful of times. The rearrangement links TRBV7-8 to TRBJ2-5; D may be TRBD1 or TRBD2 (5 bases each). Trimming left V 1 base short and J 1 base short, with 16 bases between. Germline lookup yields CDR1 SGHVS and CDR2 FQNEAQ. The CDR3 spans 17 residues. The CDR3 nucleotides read TGTGCCAGCAGCTTAGGACTTGGGGGAACAGGCCAAGAGACCCAGTACTTC. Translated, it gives CASSLGLGGTGQETQYF.

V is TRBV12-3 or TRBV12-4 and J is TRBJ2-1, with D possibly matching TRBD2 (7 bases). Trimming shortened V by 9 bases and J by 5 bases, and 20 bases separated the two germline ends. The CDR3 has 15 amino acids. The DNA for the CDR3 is TGTGCCAGTCCACACCGGGGGGCGGTCCACAATGAGCAGTTCTTC. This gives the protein CASPHRGAVHNEQFF.

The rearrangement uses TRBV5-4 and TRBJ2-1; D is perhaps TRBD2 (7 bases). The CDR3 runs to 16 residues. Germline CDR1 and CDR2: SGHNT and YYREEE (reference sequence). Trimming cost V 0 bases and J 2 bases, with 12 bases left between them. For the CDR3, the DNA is TGTGCCAGCAGCTTGGTAGGGGGGGCCCCCTACAATGAGCAGTTCTTC. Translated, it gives CASSLVGGAPYNEQFF.

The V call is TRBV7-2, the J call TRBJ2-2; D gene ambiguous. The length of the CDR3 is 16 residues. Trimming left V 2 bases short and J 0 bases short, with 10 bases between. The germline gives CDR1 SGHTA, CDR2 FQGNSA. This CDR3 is CASSLFGYPNTGELFF. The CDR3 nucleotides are TGTGCCAGCAGCTTATTCGGCTACCCGAACACCGGGGAGCTGTTTTTT.